This T cell receptor (beta chain) stems from a study of OX40 agonist ivuxolimab in advanced cancers. The data were produced by immunoSEQ multiplex PCR, yet TCRdb's version contains in-frame clones alone and is incomplete. In the table there are roughly 63,000 clones, roughly 87% of which are singletons. The CDR3 spans 14 residues. Germline CDR1 and CDR2: MNHEY and SMNVEV (reference sequence). Between the trimmed V and J ends, which lost 2 bases and 14 bases, there was a span of 20 bases. This TCR was recovered from an adult with an advanced solid tumor such as melanoma, head and neck, liver or kidney cancer. The specimen comprised CD4+ or CD8+ T cells sorted from blood, sampled in a trial of the OX40 agonist ivuxolimab. This chain joins TRBV27 and TRBJ2-3, with TRBD2 as a possible D gene (6 bases). Written as DNA, the CDR3 is TGTGCCAGCAGTTTAGTGGGCGGGACCGGAGGGTGGTATTTT. This codes for CASSLVGGTGGWYF.